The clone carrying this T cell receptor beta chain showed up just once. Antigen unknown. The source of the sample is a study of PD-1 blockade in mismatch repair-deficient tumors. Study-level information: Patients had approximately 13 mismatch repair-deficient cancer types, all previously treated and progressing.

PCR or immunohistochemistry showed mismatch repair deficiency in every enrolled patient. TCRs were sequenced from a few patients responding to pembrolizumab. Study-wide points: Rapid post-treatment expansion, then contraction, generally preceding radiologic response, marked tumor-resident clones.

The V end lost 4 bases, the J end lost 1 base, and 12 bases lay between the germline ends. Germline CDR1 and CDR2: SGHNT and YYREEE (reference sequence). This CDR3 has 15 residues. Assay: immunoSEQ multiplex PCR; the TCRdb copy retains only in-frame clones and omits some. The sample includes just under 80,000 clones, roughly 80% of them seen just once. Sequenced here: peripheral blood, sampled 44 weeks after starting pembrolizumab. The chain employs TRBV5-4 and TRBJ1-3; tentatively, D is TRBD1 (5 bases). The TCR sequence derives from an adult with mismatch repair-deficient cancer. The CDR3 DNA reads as TGTGCCAGCAGCCCGCAGGAGGGGTCTGGAAACACCATATATTTT. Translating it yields CASSPQEGSGNTIYF.